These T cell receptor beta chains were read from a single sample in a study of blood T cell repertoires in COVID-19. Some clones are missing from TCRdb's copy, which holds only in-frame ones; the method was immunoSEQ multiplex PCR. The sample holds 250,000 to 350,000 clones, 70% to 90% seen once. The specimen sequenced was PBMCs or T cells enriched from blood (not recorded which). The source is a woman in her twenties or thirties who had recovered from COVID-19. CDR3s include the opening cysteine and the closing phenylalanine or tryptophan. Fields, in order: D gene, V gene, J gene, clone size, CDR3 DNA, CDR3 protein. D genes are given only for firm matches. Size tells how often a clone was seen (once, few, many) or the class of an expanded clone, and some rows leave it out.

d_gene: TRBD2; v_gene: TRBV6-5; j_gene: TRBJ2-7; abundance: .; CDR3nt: TGTGCCAGCAGTTACGGTCCGGGAGGGGTTGAGGACGAGCAGTACTTC; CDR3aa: CASSYGPGGVEDEQYF
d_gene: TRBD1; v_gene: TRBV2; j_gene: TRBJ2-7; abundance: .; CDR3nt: TGTGCCAGTATTGTCCCGGGACAGGGTTACGAGCAGTACTTC; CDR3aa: CASIVPGQGYEQYF
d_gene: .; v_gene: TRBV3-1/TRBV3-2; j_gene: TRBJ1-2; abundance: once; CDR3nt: TGTGCCAGCAGCCAAGCCCTTTTTCACAGGACGAAATCTAACTATGGCTACACCTTC; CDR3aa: CASSQALFHRTKSNYGYTF
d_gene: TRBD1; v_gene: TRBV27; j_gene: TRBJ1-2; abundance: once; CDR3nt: TGTGCCAGCAGTTCCAATGGACAGGGAAGGTATGGCTACACCTTC; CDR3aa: CASSSNGQGRYGYTF
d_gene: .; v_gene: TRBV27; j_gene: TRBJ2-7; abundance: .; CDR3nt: TGTGCCAGCAGTCTCGGACTCAACTACGAGCAGTACTTC; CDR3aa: CASSLGLNYEQYF
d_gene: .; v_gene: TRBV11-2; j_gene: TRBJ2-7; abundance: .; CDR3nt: TGTGCCAGCAGCTTAGTCCGGGGGTACTACGAGCAGTACTTC; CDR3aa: CASSLVRGYYEQYF
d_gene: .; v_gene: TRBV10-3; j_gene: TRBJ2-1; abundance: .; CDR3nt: TGTGCCATCAGGGGGGGAGAGGAGTTCGGGGAGCAGTTCTTC; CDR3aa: CAIRGGEEFGEQFF
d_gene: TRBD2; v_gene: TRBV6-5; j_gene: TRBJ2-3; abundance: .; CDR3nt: TGTGCCAGCAGTTACCCCGCGGGGGGGCTACCTGGCGAGTATTTT; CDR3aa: CASSYPAGGLPGEYF
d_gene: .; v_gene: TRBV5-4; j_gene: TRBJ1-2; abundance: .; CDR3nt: TGTGCCAGCAGCTCCGTCCGGGACATGGGCGGCGGCTACACCTTC; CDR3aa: CASSSVRDMGGGYTF
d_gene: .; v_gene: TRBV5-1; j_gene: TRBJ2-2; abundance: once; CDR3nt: TGCGCCAGCAGCGTCGATCCTACAGGGCTCACCGGGGAGCTGTTTTTT; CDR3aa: CASSVDPTGLTGELFF
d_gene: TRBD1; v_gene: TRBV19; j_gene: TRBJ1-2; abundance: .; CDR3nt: TGTGCCAGTAACCCACAATGGACAGGGGGCGACGGCTACACCTTC; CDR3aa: CASNPQWTGGDGYTF
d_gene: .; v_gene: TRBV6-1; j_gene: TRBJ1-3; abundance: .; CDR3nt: TGTGCCAGCAGTGTTCCCCCATCTAGTAGGGGCCAAGTCTCTGGAAACACCATATATTTT; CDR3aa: CASSVPPSSRGQVSGNTIYF
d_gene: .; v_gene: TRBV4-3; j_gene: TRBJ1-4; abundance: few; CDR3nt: TGCGCCAGCAGCCAAGATGGGCGGGGATGGGAAAAACTGTTTTTT; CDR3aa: CASSQDGRGWEKLFF
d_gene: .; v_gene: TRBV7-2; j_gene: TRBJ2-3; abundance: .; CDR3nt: TGTGCCAGCAGCTTAACACGGGACACAGATACGCAGTATTTT; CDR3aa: CASSLTRDTDTQYF
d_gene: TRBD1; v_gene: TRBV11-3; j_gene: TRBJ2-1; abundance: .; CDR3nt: TGTGCCAGCAGTAAAGGGACAGATCGCTACAATGAGCAGTTCTTC; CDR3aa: CASSKGTDRYNEQFF
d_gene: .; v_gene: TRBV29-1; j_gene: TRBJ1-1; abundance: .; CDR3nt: TGCAGCGTTGAACCCCAACAGTTCACTGAAGCTTTCTTT; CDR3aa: CSVEPQQFTEAFF
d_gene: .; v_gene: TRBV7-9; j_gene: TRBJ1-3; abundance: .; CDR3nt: TGTGCCAGCAGCTTAATCGGGGAGCCTGGAAACACCATATATTTT; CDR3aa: CASSLIGEPGNTIYF
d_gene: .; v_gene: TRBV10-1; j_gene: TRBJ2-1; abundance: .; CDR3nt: TGCGCCAGCAGTGAGTTGGGGCCCGTCCACAATGAGCAGTTCTTC; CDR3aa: CASSELGPVHNEQFF
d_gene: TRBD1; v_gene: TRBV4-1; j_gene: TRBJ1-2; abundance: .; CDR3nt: TGCGCCAGCAGCCAAGCTGCCGGGACAGGGTTTGGCTACACCTTC; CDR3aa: CASSQAAGTGFGYTF
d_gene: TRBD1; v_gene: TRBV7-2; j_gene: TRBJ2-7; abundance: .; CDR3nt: TGTGCCAGCAGACTAGGGGGCTCAGGGTACGAGCAGTACTTC; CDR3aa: CASRLGGSGYEQYF
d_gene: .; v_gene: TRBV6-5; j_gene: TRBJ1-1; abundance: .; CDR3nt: TGTGCCAGCAGAAAGGACAGAATGAACACTGAAGCTTTCTTT; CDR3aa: CASRKDRMNTEAFF
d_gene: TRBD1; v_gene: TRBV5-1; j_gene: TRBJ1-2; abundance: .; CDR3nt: TGCGCCAGCAGCTTCCAGAAGGGACAGGGGATGGGAGGCTACACCTTC; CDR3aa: CASSFQKGQGMGGYTF
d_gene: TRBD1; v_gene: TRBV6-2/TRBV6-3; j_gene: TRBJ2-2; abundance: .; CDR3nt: TGTGCCAGCAGTTTACAGGGGAAGAACACCGGGGAGCTGTTTTTT; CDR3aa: CASSLQGKNTGELFF
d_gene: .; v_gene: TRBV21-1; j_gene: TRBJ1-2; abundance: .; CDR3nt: TGTGCCAGCAGCAAGTTCTCAGGCCTCTATGGCTACACCTTC; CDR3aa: CASSKFSGLYGYTF
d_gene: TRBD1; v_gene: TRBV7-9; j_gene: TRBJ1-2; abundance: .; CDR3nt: TGTGCCAGCAGCTCCGGGACAGGGTTCCTCTATGGCTACACCTTC; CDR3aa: CASSSGTGFLYGYTF
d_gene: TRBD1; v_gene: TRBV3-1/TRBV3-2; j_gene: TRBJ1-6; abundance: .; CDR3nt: TGTGCCAGCAGCCAAGGACAGGGTTCCCATTCACCCCTCCACTTT; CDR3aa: CASSQGQGSHSPLHF
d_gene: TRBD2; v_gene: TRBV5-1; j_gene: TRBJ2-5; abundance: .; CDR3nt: TGCGCCAGCAGCTTGGGATTAGCGGGGGGCCAAGAGACCCAGTACTTC; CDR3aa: CASSLGLAGGQETQYF
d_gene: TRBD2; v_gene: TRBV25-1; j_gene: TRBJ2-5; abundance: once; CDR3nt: TGTGCCAGCACGAGGCGGGGGGCCCCCCAAGAGACCCAGTACTTC; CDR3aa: CASTRRGAPQETQYF
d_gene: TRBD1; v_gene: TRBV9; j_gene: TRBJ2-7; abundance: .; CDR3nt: TGTGCCAGCAGCCGACAGGGGACCACCTACGAGCAGTACTTC; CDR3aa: CASSRQGTTYEQYF
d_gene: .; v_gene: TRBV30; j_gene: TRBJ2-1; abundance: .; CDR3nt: TGTGCCTGGAGGGGAGCTCTGCACAATGAGCAGTTCTTC; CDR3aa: CAWRGALHNEQFF
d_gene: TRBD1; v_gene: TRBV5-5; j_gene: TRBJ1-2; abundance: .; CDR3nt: TGTGCCAGCAACTTAGTGGGACAGGGGCCCTATGGCTACACCTTC; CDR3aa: CASNLVGQGPYGYTF
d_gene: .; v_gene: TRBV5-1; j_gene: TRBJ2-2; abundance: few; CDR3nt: TGCGCCAGCAGCTTGGGGCCCACAGGGACGGTCGGGGAGCTGTTTTTT; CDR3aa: CASSLGPTGTVGELFF
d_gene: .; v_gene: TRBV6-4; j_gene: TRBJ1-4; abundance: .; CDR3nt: TGTGCCAGCAGTGAGAGCGGCCTCCGGGGTGAAAAACTGTTTTTT; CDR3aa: CASSESGLRGEKLFF
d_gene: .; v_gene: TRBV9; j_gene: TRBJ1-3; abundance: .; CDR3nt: TGTGCCAGCAGCGCTCGACAGTCTGGAAACACCATATATTTT; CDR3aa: CASSARQSGNTIYF
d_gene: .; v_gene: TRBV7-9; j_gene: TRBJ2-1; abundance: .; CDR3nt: TGTGCCAGCAGCTTATTGGGCAGGGCGGGGAATGAGCAGTTCTTC; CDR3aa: CASSLLGRAGNEQFF
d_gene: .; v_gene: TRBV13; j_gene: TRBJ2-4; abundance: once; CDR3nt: TGTGCCAGCAGCTTAGGGTCAGGGGTCGCCAAAAACATTCAGTACTTC; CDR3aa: CASSLGSGVAKNIQYF
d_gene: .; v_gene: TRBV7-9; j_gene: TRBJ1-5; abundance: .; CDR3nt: TGTGCCAGCAGCCTTGAGGACAATCAGCCCCAGCATTTT; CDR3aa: CASSLEDNQPQHF
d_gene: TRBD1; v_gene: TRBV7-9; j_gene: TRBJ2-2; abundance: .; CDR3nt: TGTGCCAGCAGCCCTACAGGGGAGAGGAACACCGGGGAGCTGTTTTTT; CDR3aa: CASSPTGERNTGELFF
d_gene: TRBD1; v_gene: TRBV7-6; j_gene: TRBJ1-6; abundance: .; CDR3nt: TGTGCCAGCAGCGTAGAAGCCCGACAGGGGGGTTCACCCCTCCACTTT; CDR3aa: CASSVEARQGGSPLHF
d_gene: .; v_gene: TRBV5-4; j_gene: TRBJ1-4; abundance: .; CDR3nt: TGTGCCAGTAGCTTGGACTCGGGTGAAGAACTGTTTTTT; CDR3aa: CASSLDSGEELFF
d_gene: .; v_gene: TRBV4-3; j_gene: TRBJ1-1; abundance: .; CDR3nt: TGCGCCAGCAGCCAAGGCGGACACCTTGGCACTGAAGCTTTCTTT; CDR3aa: CASSQGGHLGTEAFF
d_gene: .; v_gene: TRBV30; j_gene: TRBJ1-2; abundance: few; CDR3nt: TGTGCCTGGCCCCGGGACTATGGCTACACCTTC; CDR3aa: CAWPRDYGYTF